This TCR beta chain is drawn from a study of beta chain features in type 1 diabetes. Study-wide background: Analysis included around 99,000,000 sorted cells drawn from all samples. Notes on the study in general: Shorter TCRB CDR3s, moderately but significantly so, marked every one of the four CD4+ subsets in Type 1 diabetes patients.

Via the markers CD45RO/CCR7/CD25/CD127/CD95/CD27, stem cell-like memory, regulatory, central memory and naive CD4+ cells were sorted. CDR1 is SGHAT and CDR2 is FQNNGV in the germline V gene. Trimming at V came to 3 bases and at J to 1 base, leaving 6 bases not matched to a gene. CDR3 length: 16 amino acids. Investigators reverse transcribed all isolated RNA, so they sequenced expressed TCRB transcripts. Measured with immunoSEQ multiplex PCR; TCRdb has only the in-frame clones, and not every one. The data show roughly 180,000 clones, less than 10% seen once. The table lists this clone with a few counts. The antigen is not known.

The V call is TRBV11-2, the J call TRBJ1-3, with 7 bases that match TRBD1. Sequencing was done on a sample of central memory CD4+ T cells from blood. This TCR came from a man aged 18-30 years with type 1 diabetes. DNA for the CDR3: TGTGCCAGCAGCTTCCTCAGGGGGAGGTCTGGAAACACCATATATTTT. Translating gives CASSFLRGRSGNTIYF.